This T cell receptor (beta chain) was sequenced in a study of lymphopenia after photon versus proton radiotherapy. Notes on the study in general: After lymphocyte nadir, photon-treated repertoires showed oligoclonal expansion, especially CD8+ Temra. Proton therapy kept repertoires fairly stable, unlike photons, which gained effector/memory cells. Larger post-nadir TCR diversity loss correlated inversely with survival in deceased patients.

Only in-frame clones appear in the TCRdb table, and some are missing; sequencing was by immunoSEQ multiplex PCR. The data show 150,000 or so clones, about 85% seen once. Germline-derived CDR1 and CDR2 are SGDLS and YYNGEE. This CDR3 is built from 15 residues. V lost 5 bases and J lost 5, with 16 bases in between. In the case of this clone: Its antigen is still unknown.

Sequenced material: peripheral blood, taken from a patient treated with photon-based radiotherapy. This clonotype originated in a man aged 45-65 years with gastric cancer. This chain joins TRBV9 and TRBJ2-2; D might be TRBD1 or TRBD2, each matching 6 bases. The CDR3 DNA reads TGTGCCAGCAGTCCCAGGGGAGGTGGTACCGGGGAGCTGTTTTTT. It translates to CASSPRGGGTGELFF.